The present T cell receptor beta chain was sequenced within a study of beta chain features in type 1 diabetes. Study-wide results and caveats: TCRB CDR3s were moderately but significantly shorter in Type 1 diabetes patients in all four CD4+ subsets.

Turning to this clone: The antigen remains undetermined.

CDR1 and CDR2 from the germline V gene are MNHEY and SMNVEV (reference sequence). This CDR3 contains 14 residues. V lost 6 bases and J lost 8, with 18 bases in between. Reverse transcription of all isolated RNA meant that expressed TCRB transcripts were sequenced. The method was immunoSEQ multiplex PCR; TCRdb's version includes in-frame clones alone and lacks a portion of them. In the table there are 680,000 or so clones, 13% of which are singletons. Sequenced material: naive CD4+ T cells from blood. This chain uses TRBV27 with TRBJ2-3; D possibly uses TRBD1 or TRBD2 (6 bases each). This clonotype was sampled from a man aged 18 to 35 with type 1 diabetes. The DNA of the CDR3 is TGTGCCAGCAGCCGTGGAGGGGGAGAAGGTACGCAGTATTTT. It specifies CASSRGGGEGTQYF.